Each of the 2 T cell receptor beta chains below was sequenced from the same sample in a study of T cell responses to AZD1222 COVID-19 vaccine. The table came from immunoSEQ multiplex PCR; TCRdb's copy has only in-frame clones and leaves some out. The sample holds approximately 160,000 clones, 90% seen once. The source material was peripheral blood, sampled on day 0 of AZD1222 vaccination. All receptors derive from an adult in good health.

This clone occurred a few times. The J gene is TRBJ2-7, the V gene TRBV6-2 or TRBV6-3; D perhaps matches TRBD2 (6 bases). Germline-derived CDR1 and CDR2 are MNHEY and SVGEGT. The CDR3 has 13 amino acids. V dropped 2 bases and J dropped 3 bases, with 8 bases sitting between them. DNA for the CDR3: TGTGCCAGCAGTTACAGGGACTTCTACGAGCAGTACTTC. This translates into CASSYRDFYEQYF.

CDR3 region: CASSRPGQGYEKLFF. CDR3 bases: TGTGCCAGCAGCCGGCCGGGACAGGGCTATGAAAAACTGTTTTTT. V usage is TRBV5-5 and J usage is TRBJ1-4; 9 bases are shared with TRBD1. In germline, CDR1 is SGHKS, CDR2 YYEKEE (reference sequence). This CDR3 comprises 15 residues. J gave up 6 bases and V 4 bases, and 7 bases lay outside the gene matches.